This TCR beta chain is drawn from a study of blood T cell repertoires in COVID-19. Some clones are missing from TCRdb's copy, which holds only in-frame ones; the method was immunoSEQ multiplex PCR. Of 200,000 to 250,000 clones in the sample, about four fifths were seen once. CDR3 length equals 14 residues. Unmatched junction bases numbered 6, after V lost 4 bases and J lost 4 bases. Germline lookup yields CDR1 LGHDT and CDR2 YNNKEL (reference sequence). The count of this clone is one. The source material was PBMCs or T cells enriched from blood (not recorded which). The chain is built from TRBV3-1 (or the pseudogene TRBV3-2) and TRBJ2-7, with 8 positions matching TRBD1. The clonotype originates from a woman aged 35 to 49 with acute COVID-19. The CDR3 spells CASSLQTGGYEQYF. Here the CDR3 DNA reads TGTGCCAGCAGCCTACAAACAGGGGGATACGAGCAGTACTTC.